Below are 18 T cell receptor beta chains sequenced from a single sample in a study of response to subunit inactivated influenza vaccine. TCRdb ran MiXCR on the RT-PCR reads and lists one entry per CDR3 protein. The sample has 150,000 to 200,000 distinct CDR3 sequences, about an eighth seen once. These same records also appear under a second study, on T cells expressing NK-cell markers. That study adds: For TCR beta, cDNA was produced by 5'RACE template switching with UMIs.

The sample consisted of CD8+ T cells sorted from PBMCs, taken 11 to 12 days after vaccination. All receptors come from a man aged 45-65 years who received an inactivated influenza vaccine.

V usage is TRBV13 and J usage is TRBJ1-4, with a possible D match to TRBD1 (5 bases). With 0 bases removed from V and 7 bases from J, the gap between germline ends came to 12 bases. There are 15 residues in the CDR3. Germline V lookup: CDR1 PRHDT, CDR2 FYEKMQ (reference sequence). The CDR3: CASSLGLSDTEKLFF. DNA for the CDR3: TGTGCCAGCAGCTTAGGCCTATCGGACACTGAAAAACTGTTTTTT.

This clonotype appeared a few times. V and J are TRBV4-2 and TRBJ1-2, with 8 positions matching TRBD1. V lost 2 bases, J lost 2 bases, and 13 bases stayed unmatched. In germline, CDR1 is LGHNA, CDR2 YNFKEQ. This CDR3 region has 18 residues. The CDR3 DNA reads as TGTGCCAGCAGCCAACATAAGGTTACAGGGGGAGGGAACTATGGCTACACCTTC. This encodes CASSQHKVTGGGNYGYTF.

This clonotype was recorded many times. CDR3 loop: CASSLSGTTDTQYF. The CDR3 DNA reads TGTGCCAGCAGTCTCTCGGGGACCACAGATACGCAGTATTTT. The chain joins TRBV28 to TRBJ2-3; perhaps D is TRBD1 or TRBD2 (5 bases each). The CDR3 totals 14 residues. V was pared by 5 bases and J by 2 bases, with 11 bases between. Germline V gives CDR1 MDHEN, CDR2 SYDVKM.

Only a few counts were recorded for this clonotype. The chain combines TRBV12-3 or TRBV12-4 with TRBJ2-6; 8 bases match TRBD1. Losses at the gene ends were 6 bases for V and 4 bases for J; bases not matched to a gene: 8. There are 16 residues in the CDR3. This CDR3 is CASRSTGVDGANVLTF. Here the CDR3 DNA reads TGTGCCAGCAGATCGACAGGGGTGGACGGGGCCAACGTCCTGACTTTC.

The J gene is TRBJ2-3, the V gene TRBV28; tentatively, D is TRBD2 (6 bases). Looked up from germline, CDR1 is MDHEN and CDR2 is SYDVKM. The V end lost 3 bases, the J end lost 4 bases, and 8 bases lay between the germline ends. The CDR3 consists of 13 residues. The CDR3 protein is CASSLAGSDTQYF. For the CDR3, the DNA is TGTGCCAGCAGTTTGGCGGGATCAGATACGCAGTATTTT.

This chain links TRBV7-2 with TRBJ2-2; tentatively, D is TRBD1 or TRBD2 (5 bases each). The V end lost 5 bases, the J end lost 9 bases, and 13 bases lay between the germline ends. The CDR3 consists of 13 residues. CDR1 and CDR2 (germline): SGHTA, FQGNSA. CDR3 protein: CASSVVGARELFF. In nucleotides, the CDR3 is TGTGCCAGCAGCGTAGTCGGGGCCCGGGAGCTGTTTTTT.

This clonotype came up once. This chain links TRBV4-1 with TRBJ2-7, with 9 bases matching TRBD1. Per germline, CDR1 MGHRA and CDR2 YSYEKL. The V segment lost 3 bases and the J segment 5 bases; nucleotides outside the gene matches: 5. The CDR3 has 14 residues. CDR3 sequence: CASSQGQGTHEQYF. The CDR3 coding sequence is TGCGCCAGCAGCCAGGGACAGGGCACCCACGAGCAGTACTTC.

The chain links TRBV6-2 or TRBV6-3 to TRBJ1-5; no clear D. Germline CDR1 and CDR2: MNHEY and SVGEGT. Trimming took off 2 bases at V and 0 bases at J, with 5 bases between the two ends. The CDR3 contains 14 residues. The CDR3 DNA reads as TGTGCCAGCAGTTACGTGGATAGCAATCAGCCCCAGCATTTT. Protein product: CASSYVDSNQPQHF.

The sample holds many counts of this clonotype. The chain uses TRBV20-1 and TRBJ2-7; 8 bases line up with TRBD2. J gave up 2 bases and V 1 base, and 10 bases lay outside the gene matches. The CDR3 runs 16 residues. From germline, CDR1 is DFQATT and CDR2 SNEGSKA (reference sequence). CDR3 nucleotide sequence: TGCAGTGCTAGAGCCCTCGGGCGGGAGGTTACCTACGAGCAGTACTTC. Encoded protein: CSARALGREVTYEQYF.

This clonotype was observed a few times. The rearrangement links TRBV25-1 to TRBJ1-2; D call uncertain. V was clipped by 3 bases and J by 1 base, with 15 bases between them. Germline V CDR1 and CDR2: MGHDK, SYGVNS. This CDR3 comprises 16 residues. For the CDR3, the DNA is TGTGCCAGCAGTGACAGCGTTAGTAACATTAACTATGGCTACACCTTC. It encodes CASSDSVSNINYGYTF.

The rearrangement links TRBV5-1 to TRBJ1-1; D not certain. Between the trimmed V and J ends, which lost 0 bases and 7 bases, there was a span of 10 bases. CDR1 and CDR2 from the germline V gene are SGHRS and YFSETQ. CDR3 length equals 13 residues. In DNA, the CDR3 is TGCGCCAGCAGCTTGGGGGGAGGCGGTGAAGCTTTCTTT. Amino acid sequence: CASSLGGGGEAFF.

J is TRBJ2-6 and V is TRBV2; 7 nucleotides align to TRBD2. V lost 7 bases, J lost 2 bases, and 14 bases stayed unmatched. CDR1 and CDR2 (germline): SNHLY, FYNNEI. The CDR3 extends over 18 amino acids. In nucleotides, the CDR3 is TGTGCCAGCAATCCGACTGGCGGGGGAACTGCTGGGGCCAACGTCCTGACTTTC. This encodes CASNPTGGGTAGANVLTF. Using reference TRBV2 and TRBJ2-6 for the parts outside the CDR3, the full variable domain is EPEVTQTPSHQVTQMGQEVILRCVPISNHLYFYWYRQILGQKVEFLVSFYNNEISEKSEIFDDQFSVERPDGSNFTLKIRSTKLEDSAMYFCASNPTGGGTAGANVLTFGAGSRLTVL.

The gene calls are TRBV20-1 and TRBJ1-5; D remains unclear. CDR1 and CDR2 (germline): DFQATT, SNEGSKA (reference sequence). V was clipped by 4 bases and J by 11 bases, with 12 bases between them. This CDR3 comprises 11 residues. CDR3 protein: CSATQGLAQHF. The DNA of the CDR3 is TGCAGTGCTACTCAAGGGCTAGCCCAGCATTTT.

The V call is TRBV3-1, the J call TRBJ2-7, with 7 bases that match TRBD1. V shed 1 base and J 3 bases; nucleotides not matched to a gene: 9. Germline loops: CDR1 LGHDT, CDR2 YNNKEL (reference sequence). The CDR3 is made up of 16 amino acids. The CDR3 nucleotides read TGTGCCAGCAGCCAAGGACATACCAGGGGGAACTACGAGCAGTACTTC. Translating it yields CASSQGHTRGNYEQYF.

The rearrangement joins TRBV7-9 to TRBJ2-3; 7 bases agree with TRBD2. The ends lost 2 bases at V and 2 bases at J; junction bases unmatched: 10. CDR3 size: 17 residues. Per germline, CDR1 SEHNR and CDR2 FQNEAQ (reference sequence). The CDR3 loop is CASSLSLSGVFTDTQYF. Written as DNA, the CDR3 is TGTGCCAGCAGCTTATCCCTGAGCGGGGTCTTCACAGATACGCAGTATTTT.

This clonotype came up a few times. The chain combines TRBV7-8 with TRBJ2-7; 9 nucleotides line up with TRBD1. The CDR3 extends over 15 amino acids. CDR1 and CDR2 from the germline V gene are SGHVS and FQNEAQ. J was trimmed by 2 bases and V by 2 bases; bases with no gene match: 4. The CDR3 protein is CASSLLGQGPYEQYF. The CDR3 region has the DNA TGTGCCAGCAGCTTACTGGGACAGGGTCCCTACGAGCAGTACTTC.

This clonotype was seen more than once but under ten times. The J gene is TRBJ2-7, the V gene TRBV6-5; TRBD2 is a possible D gene (5 bases). The V end was cut by 2 bases, the J end by 7 bases, with 9 bases between. CDR1 and CDR2 from the germline V gene are MNHEY and SVGAGI. The CDR3 is made up of 12 amino acids. This chain's CDR3 is CASSYAGSEQYF. The CDR3 nucleotides read TGTGCCAGCAGTTACGCTGGGAGTGAGCAGTACTTC.

This clonotype was observed a few times. The chain carries TRBV4-3 and TRBJ2-2; a possible D gene is TRBD1 (6 bases). The CDR3 length is 18 residues. Per the germline V gene, CDR1 is LGHNA and CDR2 is YSLEER. Trimming took 3 bases from V and 3 from J, leaving 20 bases between them. CDR3 amino acids: CASSQETGTLGYTGELFF. The CDR3 DNA is TGCGCCAGCAGCCAGGAAACCGGGACACTAGGATACACCGGGGAGCTGTTTTTT.